This is a list of T cell receptor beta chains from one sample in a study of CD8+ T cells in alopecia areata. The repertoire was sequenced with immunoSEQ multiplex PCR; TCRdb's copy has only in-frame clones and lacks some. Of around 100,000 clones in the sample, 50% to 75% were seen once. This specimen was CD8+ T cells sorted from blood, taken at week 24, from a patient treated with tofacitinib. The receptor source for this set is a human donor with alopecia areata. Both conserved end residues are part of each CDR3. The D gene is left open where the match is weak. Clone size is shown for a subset of rows, as once, few, many or a class of expanded clone.

clone_size j_call d_call v_call cdr3_nt cdr3_aa
NA TRBJ2-1 TRBD2 TRBV2 TGTGCCACAACGGGGGGGCCCTACAATGAGCAGTTCTTC CATTGGPYNEQFF
NA TRBJ1-4 TRBD1 TRBV5-6 TGTGCCAGCAGCTTTCGGACAGGGACGGGTGAAAAACTGTTTTTT CASSFRTGTGEKLFF
NA TRBJ2-3 TRBD2 TRBV9 TGTGCCAGCAGCGTAGTGCCAGCGGGGGCCCTAGGAACGCAGTATTTT CASSVVPAGALGTQYF
once TRBJ2-7 NA TRBV5-6 TGTGCCAGCAGCTGGACCGGCGGGAACGAGCAGTACTTC CASSWTGGNEQYF
few TRBJ2-7 NA TRBV11-1 TGTGCCAGCAGCTTCGGAGGGAACTACGAGCAGTACTTC CASSFGGNYEQYF
NA TRBJ2-7 TRBD2 TRBV10-3 TGTGCCATGGGGGGGAGCTCCTACGAGCAGTACTTC CAMGGSSYEQYF
NA TRBJ1-1 NA TRBV6-6 TGTGCCAGCTCTCCGGGGTCTGAAGCTTTCTTT CASSPGSEAFF
NA TRBJ1-2 NA TRBV13 TGTGCCAGCAGCTCAAGAGGTGGTCAGGGGACCCGCTATGGCTACACCTTC CASSSRGGQGTRYGYTF
NA TRBJ2-3 TRBD2 TRBV6-5 TGTGCCACCTCTATCGGAGCGGGGGACACAGATACGCAGTATTTT CATSIGAGDTDTQYF
few TRBJ1-2 TRBD1 TRBV29-1 TGCAGCGTCCTGACAGGGGTGGACTATGGCTACACCTTC CSVLTGVDYGYTF
few TRBJ2-2 NA TRBV7-9 TGTGCCAGAGAGAACACCGGGGAGCTGTTTTTT CARENTGELFF